Listed below are T cell receptor beta chains from one sample, sequenced in a study of shared clonotypes between healthy human individuals. This table comes from immunoSEQ multiplex PCR, and its TCRdb copy is limited to in-frame clones, with some not included. Of 2 million to 2.5 million clones in the sample, around 95% were seen once. The sequenced sample was naive CD4+ T cells sorted from blood. The origin of the receptors is a man between 18 and 29 years old in good health. Both conserved end residues are part of each CDR3. D genes are given only for firm matches. Clone size is not always given. Where it is, it says once, few, many or a class for expanded clones.

d_call	j_call	cdr3_length	v_call	clone_size	cdr3_aa	cdr3_nt
-	TRBJ2-6	13	TRBV29-1	-	CSVMTSGANVLTF	TGCAGCGTTATGACCTCTGGGGCCAACGTCCTGACTTTC
-	TRBJ2-5	12	TRBV30	-	CAWQGGGETQYF	TGTGCCTGGCAGGGAGGCGGGGAGACCCAGTACTTC
-	TRBJ2-2	13	TRBV30	-	CACSRAKTGELFF	TGTGCCTGTTCCAGGGCTAAGACCGGGGAGCTGTTTTTT
-	TRBJ2-2	19	TRBV4-1	-	CASSQEGPGVSGGRGELFF	TGCGCCAGCAGCCAAGAGGGGCCGGGAGTTTCAGGGGGACGCGGGGAGCTGTTTTTT
TRBD1	TRBJ1-6	16	TRBV6-5	-	CASSYSRGQGRSPLHF	TGTGCCAGCAGTTACTCCCGGGGACAGGGCCGTTCACCCCTCCACTTT
-	TRBJ1-1	13	TRBV19	-	CASRVSVVTEAFF	TGTGCCAGTAGGGTCAGCGTCGTGACTGAAGCTTTCTTT
-	TRBJ1-4	16	TRBV5-1	-	CASSLVGGQANEKLFF	TGCGCCAGCAGCTTGGTTGGGGGGCAAGCTAATGAAAAACTGTTTTTT
-	TRBJ2-5	13	TRBV7-7	-	CASSLEGVETQYF	TGTGCTAGCAGCTTAGAAGGGGTAGAGACCCAGTACTTC
TRBD1	TRBJ1-2	15	TRBV7-9	-	CASSLSQGGNYGYTF	TGTGCCAGCAGCTTATCTCAGGGGGGTAACTATGGCTACACCTTC
TRBD2	TRBJ2-5	15	TRBV7-7	-	CASSPGLAGEETQYF	TGTGCTAGCAGCCCTGGGTTAGCGGGGGAAGAGACCCAGTACTTC
TRBD1	TRBJ1-4	14	TRBV27	-	CASRRDRAEEKLFF	TGTGCCAGCAGACGGGACAGGGCTGAAGAAAAACTGTTTTTT
-	TRBJ1-1	13	TRBV6-1	-	CASEETWGDEAFF	TGTGCCAGCGAGGAGACATGGGGGGATGAAGCTTTCTTT
TRBD2	TRBJ2-3	15	TRBV7-9	-	CASSYLAGSTDTQYF	TGTGCCAGCAGCTATCTAGCGGGAAGCACAGATACGCAGTATTTT
TRBD2	TRBJ2-7	12	TRBV2	-	CATGLAGYEQYF	TGTGCCACGGGACTAGCGGGGTACGAGCAGTACTTC
TRBD1	TRBJ1-4	15	TRBV19	-	CASSDLGGALEKLFF	TGTGCCAGTAGCGACCTAGGGGGCGCCTTAGAAAAACTGTTTTTT
-	TRBJ2-2	16	TRBV6-4	-	CASSVGFSGNTGELFF	TGTGCCAGCAGTGTGGGCTTTTCCGGCAACACCGGGGAGCTGTTTTTT
-	TRBJ1-6	18	TRBV30	-	CAWSVSLTATFSNSPLHF	TGTGCCTGGAGTGTAAGCTTGACGGCAACTTTTAGTAATTCACCCCTCCACTTT
-	TRBJ1-3	15	TRBV25-1	-	CASSELGGPGNTIYF	TGTGCCAGCAGTGAATTAGGGGGTCCTGGAAACACCATATATTTT
-	TRBJ1-5	14	TRBV6-1	-	CASSEGPSARPQHF	TGTGCCAGCAGTGAAGGGCCAAGCGCCCGGCCCCAGCATTTT
-	TRBJ1-2	13	TRBV30	few	CAWNPENNYGYTF	TGTGCCTGGAATCCGGAAAATAACTATGGCTACACCTTC
TRBD1	TRBJ2-2	15	TRBV7-8	-	CASSLAGQGIGELFF	TGTGCCAGCAGCTTAGCGGGACAGGGAATCGGGGAGCTGTTTTTT
-	TRBJ1-1	13	TRBV25-1	-	CASSAAPGTEAFF	TGTGCCAGCAGTGCAGCCCCGGGCACTGAAGCTTTCTTT
TRBD1	TRBJ2-7	13	TRBV5-8	-	CASRPTGAYEQYF	TGTGCCAGCAGGCCAACAGGGGCCTACGAGCAGTACTTC
-	TRBJ1-3	15	TRBV6-5	-	CASSYRGSGGNTIYF	TGTGCCAGCAGTTACCGGGGGTCTGGGGGAAACACCATATATTTT
-	TRBJ1-4	12	TRBV30	-	CAWRPTNEKLFF	TGTGCCTGGCGCCCGACTAATGAAAAACTGTTTTTT
-	TRBJ2-2	15	TRBV9	-	CASSARGLNTGELFF	TGTGCCAGCAGCGCTCGGGGACTTAACACCGGGGAGCTGTTTTTT
-	TRBJ2-7	12	TRBV18	-	CASSPLGYEQYF	TGTGCCAGCTCACCTTTAGGATACGAGCAGTACTTC
-	TRBJ1-2	16	TRBV27	-	CASSFHSQASNYGYTF	TGTGCCAGCAGTTTTCACAGCCAAGCGTCTAACTATGGCTACACCTTC
-	TRBJ1-1	13	TRBV7-9	-	CASSAGTSHEAFF	TGTGCCAGCAGCGCAGGGACAAGTCATGAAGCTTTCTTT
-	TRBJ2-7	16	TRBV11-3	-	CASSLGQTGPIYEQYF	TGTGCCAGCAGCTTAGGCCAAACCGGGCCGATCTACGAGCAGTACTTC
TRBD1	TRBJ1-1	16	TRBV6-5	-	CASSYTLRTGNTEAFF	TGTGCCAGCAGTTACACATTGCGGACAGGGAACACTGAAGCTTTCTTT
TRBD1	TRBJ2-7	17	TRBV28	-	CASSLGTGRYDSYEQYF	TGTGCCAGCAGTTTGGGGACAGGTCGTTACGACTCCTACGAGCAGTACTTC
-	TRBJ1-1	14	TRBV6-5	-	CASSYSGRNTEAFF	TGTGCCAGCAGTTACTCTGGGAGAAACACTGAAGCTTTCTTT
-	TRBJ1-2	14	TRBV30	-	CAWSAPGESYGYTF	TGTGCCTGGAGTGCCCCAGGGGAGTCTTATGGCTACACCTTC
-	TRBJ1-1	16	TRBV11-2	-	CASSFGVRSGITEAFF	TGTGCCAGCAGCTTTGGCGTCCGGTCAGGGATTACTGAAGCTTTCTTT
-	TRBJ1-1	14	TRBV11-2	-	CASSPRVGGTEAFF	TGTGCCAGCAGCCCCCGGGTCGGGGGCACTGAAGCTTTCTTT
-	TRBJ2-1	14	TRBV19	-	CASSYSVSYNEQFF	TGTGCCAGTAGTTACAGTGTCTCCTACAATGAGCAGTTCTTC
-	TRBJ1-6	15	TRBV5-1	-	CASSRGGPDNSPLHF	TGCGCCAGCAGTAGAGGGGGTCCGGATAATTCACCCCTCCACTTT
TRBD1	TRBJ1-4	15	TRBV18	-	CASSNTGTDNEKLFF	TGTGCCAGCTCAAATACCGGGACAGATAATGAAAAACTGTTTTTT
TRBD1	TRBJ1-4	15	TRBV30	-	CALGQGVATNEKLFF	TGTGCCTTGGGACAGGGAGTTGCAACTAATGAAAAACTGTTTTTT
-	TRBJ2-3	16	TRBV18	-	CASSPPQGFSTDTQYF	TGTGCCAGCTCACCACCGCAGGGTTTTTCCACAGATACGCAGTATTTT
TRBD2	TRBJ2-1	16	TRBV7-9	-	CASSLASGSVDNEQFF	TGTGCCAGCAGCTTAGCTAGCGGGAGTGTCGACAATGAGCAGTTCTTC
-	TRBJ1-3	17	TRBV4-1	-	CASSQGVAGSSGNTIYF	TGCGCCAGCAGCCAAGGCGTTGCAGGGAGTTCTGGAAACACCATATATTTT
TRBD2	TRBJ2-5	16	TRBV25-1	-	CASSDGLAGGLETQYF	TGTGCCAGCAGTGATGGTCTAGCGGGGGGGCTAGAGACCCAGTACTTC
-	TRBJ2-5	14	TRBV18	-	CASSSLGAEETQYF	TGTGCCAGCTCATCCCTCGGGGCTGAAGAGACCCAGTACTTC
TRBD2	TRBJ2-5	15	TRBV11-2	-	CASSSVAGAQETQYF	TGTGCCAGCAGCTCTGTAGCGGGAGCGCAAGAGACCCAGTACTTC
-	TRBJ2-5	14	TRBV4-3	-	CASSQDVGLETQYF	TGCGCCAGCAGCCAAGACGTAGGACTAGAGACCCAGTACTTC
TRBD1	TRBJ1-5	13	TRBV6-5	few	CASSRDRDQPQHF	TGTGCCAGCAGCCGGGACAGGGATCAGCCCCAGCATTTT
-	TRBJ2-1	13	TRBV7-9	once	CASSLERAHEQFF	TGTGCCAGCAGCTTAGAACGGGCGCATGAGCAGTTCTTC
-	TRBJ1-2	17	TRBV7-8	-	CASSSVGAKQKNYGYTF	TGTGCCAGCAGCTCGGTGGGGGCAAAACAGAAAAACTATGGCTACACCTTC
TRBD2	TRBJ2-7	16	TRBV19	-	CASSIKSLAGNYEQYF	TGTGCCAGTAGTATTAAATCCCTAGCGGGGAACTACGAGCAGTACTTC
-	TRBJ2-2	13	TRBV11-3	once	CASSFHNTGELFF	TGTGCCAGCAGCTTCCATAACACCGGGGAGCTGTTTTTT
-	TRBJ1-2	16	TRBV18	-	CASSRDTPYSNYGYTF	TGTGCCAGCTCGAGGGACACTCCCTACTCTAACTATGGCTACACCTTC
-	TRBJ1-5	13	TRBV6-1	-	CASRPLDNQPQHF	TGTGCCAGCAGGCCTCTGGACAATCAGCCCCAGCATTTT
TRBD1	TRBJ1-2	17	TRBV6-1	-	CASSETVGRQGADGYTF	TGTGCCAGCAGTGAGACGGTCGGGAGACAGGGGGCCGATGGCTACACCTTC